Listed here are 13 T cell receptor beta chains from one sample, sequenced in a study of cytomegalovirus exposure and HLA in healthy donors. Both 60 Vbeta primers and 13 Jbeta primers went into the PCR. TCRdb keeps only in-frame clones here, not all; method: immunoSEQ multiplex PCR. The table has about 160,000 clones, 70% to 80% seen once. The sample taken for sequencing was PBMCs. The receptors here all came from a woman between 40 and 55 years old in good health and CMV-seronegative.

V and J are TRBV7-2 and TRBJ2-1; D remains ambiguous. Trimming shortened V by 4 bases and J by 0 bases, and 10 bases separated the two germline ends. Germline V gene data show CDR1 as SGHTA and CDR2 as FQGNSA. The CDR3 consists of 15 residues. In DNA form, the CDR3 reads TGTGCCAGCAGCTCCTCCTGGAGCTCCTACAATGAGCAGTTCTTC. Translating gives CASSSSWSSYNEQFF.

CDR3 in DNA: TGTGCCATCATGGGACAGGGGGCCGGTGGCTACACCTTC. This encodes CAIMGQGAGGYTF. The V call is TRBV10-3, the J call TRBJ1-2; 12 bases fit TRBD1. CDR1 and CDR2 from the germline V gene are ENHRY and SYGVKD. The CDR3 runs to 13 residues. V was pared by 7 bases and J by 7 bases, with 4 bases of the junction left unmatched.

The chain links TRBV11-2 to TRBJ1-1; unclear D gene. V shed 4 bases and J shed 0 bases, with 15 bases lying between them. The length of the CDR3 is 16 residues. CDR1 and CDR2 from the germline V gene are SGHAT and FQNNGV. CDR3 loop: CASSSQAGRLNTEAFF. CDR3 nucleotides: TGTGCCAGCAGCTCGCAGGCGGGCAGGTTGAACACTGAAGCTTTCTTT.

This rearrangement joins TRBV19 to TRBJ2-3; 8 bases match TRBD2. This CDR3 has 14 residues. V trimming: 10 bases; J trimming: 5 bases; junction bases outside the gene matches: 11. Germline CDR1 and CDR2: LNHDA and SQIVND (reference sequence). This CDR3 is CATHNTGLGDTQYF. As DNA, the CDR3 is TGTGCCACCCATAACACGGGACTAGGAGATACGCAGTATTTT.

Written as DNA, the CDR3 is TGTGCCAGTAGTGCCTCAGGGGGCATCGGGGAGCTGTTTTTT. This gives the protein CASSASGGIGELFF. The chain combines TRBV19 with TRBJ2-2; 8 bases fit TRBD1. The CDR3 is made up of 14 amino acids. Germline trimming cut 5 bases from V and 7 bases from J; bases unmatched to any gene: 6. CDR1 LNHDA and CDR2 SQIVND come from the germline V gene (reference sequence). The full variable domain, with the rest looked up from reference TRBV19 and TRBJ2-2, is DGGITQSPKYLFRKEGQNVTLSCEQNLNHDAMYWYRQDPGQGLRLIYYSQIVNDFQKGDIAEGYSVSREKKESFPLTVTSAQKNPTAFYLCASSASGGIGELFFGEGSRLTVL.

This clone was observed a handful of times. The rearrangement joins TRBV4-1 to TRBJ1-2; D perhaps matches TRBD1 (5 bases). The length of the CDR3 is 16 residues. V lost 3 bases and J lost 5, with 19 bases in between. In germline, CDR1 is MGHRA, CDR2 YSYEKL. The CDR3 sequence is CASSQETFREKYGYTF. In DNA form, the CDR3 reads TGCGCCAGCAGCCAGGAAACCTTCAGGGAAAAGTATGGCTACACCTTC.

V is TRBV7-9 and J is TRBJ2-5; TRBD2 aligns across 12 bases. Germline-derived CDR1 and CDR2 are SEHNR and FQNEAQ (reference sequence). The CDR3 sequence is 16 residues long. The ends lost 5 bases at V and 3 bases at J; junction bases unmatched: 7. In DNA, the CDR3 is TGTGCCAGCAGCCGGTCTACTAGCGGGAGGAAAGAGACCCAGTACTTC. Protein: CASSRSTSGRKETQYF.

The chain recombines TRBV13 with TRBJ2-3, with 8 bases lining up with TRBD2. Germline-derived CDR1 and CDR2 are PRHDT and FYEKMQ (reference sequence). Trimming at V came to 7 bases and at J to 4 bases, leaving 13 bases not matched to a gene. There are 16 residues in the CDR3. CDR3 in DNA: TGTGCCAGCAATAATCCCGGACTAGCACGCGCAGATACGCAGTATTTT. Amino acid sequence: CASNNPGLARADTQYF.

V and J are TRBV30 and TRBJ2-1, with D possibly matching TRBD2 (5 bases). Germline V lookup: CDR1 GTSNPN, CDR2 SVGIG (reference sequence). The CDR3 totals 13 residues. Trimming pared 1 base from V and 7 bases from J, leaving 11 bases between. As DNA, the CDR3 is TGTGCCTGGAGTGGTGGTGCGGGTAATGAGCAGTTCTTC. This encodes CAWSGGAGNEQFF.

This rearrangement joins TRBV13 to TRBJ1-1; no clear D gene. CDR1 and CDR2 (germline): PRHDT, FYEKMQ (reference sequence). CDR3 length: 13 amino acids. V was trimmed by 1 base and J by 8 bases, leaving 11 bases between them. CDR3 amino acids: CASSLDPRGEAFF. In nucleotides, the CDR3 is TGTGCCAGCAGCTTAGACCCCCGCGGCGAAGCTTTCTTT.

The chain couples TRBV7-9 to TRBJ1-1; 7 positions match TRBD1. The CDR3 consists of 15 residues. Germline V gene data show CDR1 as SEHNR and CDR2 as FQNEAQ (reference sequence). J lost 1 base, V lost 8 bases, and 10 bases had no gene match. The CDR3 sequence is CASFSQGTENTEAFF. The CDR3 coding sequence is TGTGCCAGCTTTTCCCAGGGGACAGAGAACACTGAAGCTTTCTTT.

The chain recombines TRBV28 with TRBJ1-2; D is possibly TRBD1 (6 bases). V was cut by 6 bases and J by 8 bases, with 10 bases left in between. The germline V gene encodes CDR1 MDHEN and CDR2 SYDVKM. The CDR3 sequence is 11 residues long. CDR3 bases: TGTGCCAGCAGAAGTAGGGGGGGCTACACCTTC. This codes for CASRSRGGYTF.

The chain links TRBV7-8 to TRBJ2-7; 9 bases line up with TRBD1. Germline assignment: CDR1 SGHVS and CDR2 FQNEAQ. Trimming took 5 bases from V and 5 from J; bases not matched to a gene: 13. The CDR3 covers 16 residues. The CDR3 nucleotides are TGTGCCAGCAGCCTTTCCTCCGGGACAGGGTACGACGAGCAGTACTTC. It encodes CASSLSSGTGYDEQYF.